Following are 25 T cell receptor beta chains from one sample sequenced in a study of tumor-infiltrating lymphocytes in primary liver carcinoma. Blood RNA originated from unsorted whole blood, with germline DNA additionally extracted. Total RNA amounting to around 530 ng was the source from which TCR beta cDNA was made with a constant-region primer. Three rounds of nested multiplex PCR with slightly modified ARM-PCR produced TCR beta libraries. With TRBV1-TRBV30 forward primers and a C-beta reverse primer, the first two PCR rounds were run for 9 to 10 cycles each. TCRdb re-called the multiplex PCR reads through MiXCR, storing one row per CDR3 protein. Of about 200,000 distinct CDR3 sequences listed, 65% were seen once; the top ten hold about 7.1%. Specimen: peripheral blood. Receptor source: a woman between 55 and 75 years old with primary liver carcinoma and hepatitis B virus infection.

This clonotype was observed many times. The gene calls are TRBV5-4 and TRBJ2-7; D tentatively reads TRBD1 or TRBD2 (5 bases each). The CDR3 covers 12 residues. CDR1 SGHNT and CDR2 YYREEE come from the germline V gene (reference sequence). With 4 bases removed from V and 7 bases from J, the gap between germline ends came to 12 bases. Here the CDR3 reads CASSLTEGEQYF. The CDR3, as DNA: TGTGCCAGCAGCCTGACCGAGGGGGAGCAGTACTTC.

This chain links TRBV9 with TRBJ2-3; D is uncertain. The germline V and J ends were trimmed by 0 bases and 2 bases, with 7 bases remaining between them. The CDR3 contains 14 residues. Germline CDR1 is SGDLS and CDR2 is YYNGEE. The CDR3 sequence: CASSVVPDTDTQYF. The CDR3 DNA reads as TGTGCCAGCAGCGTAGTGCCAGACACAGATACGCAGTATTTT.

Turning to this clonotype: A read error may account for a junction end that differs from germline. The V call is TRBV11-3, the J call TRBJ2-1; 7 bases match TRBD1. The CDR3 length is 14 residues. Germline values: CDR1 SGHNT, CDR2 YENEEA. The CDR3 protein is CASILTGAYNEQFF. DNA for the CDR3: TGTGCTAGCATCTTAACAGGGGCCTACAATGAGCAGTTCTTC.

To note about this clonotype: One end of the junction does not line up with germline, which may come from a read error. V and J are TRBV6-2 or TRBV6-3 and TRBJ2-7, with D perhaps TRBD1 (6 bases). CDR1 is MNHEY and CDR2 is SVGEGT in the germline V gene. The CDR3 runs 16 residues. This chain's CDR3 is CASSYVWGLSSYEQYF. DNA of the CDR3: TGTGCTAGCAGTTACGTTTGGGGGCTGAGCTCCTACGAGCAGTACTTC.

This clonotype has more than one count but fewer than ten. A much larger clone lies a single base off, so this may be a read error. In DNA form, the CDR3 reads TGTGCCAGCAACCAAGATCCTACGAGGACCCGGAAAGAGACCCAGTACTTC. Amino acids: CASNQDPTRTRKETQYF. V gene TRBV4-2 combines with J gene TRBJ2-5; D ambiguous. In germline, CDR1 is LGHNA, CDR2 YNFKEQ. This CDR3 comprises 17 residues.

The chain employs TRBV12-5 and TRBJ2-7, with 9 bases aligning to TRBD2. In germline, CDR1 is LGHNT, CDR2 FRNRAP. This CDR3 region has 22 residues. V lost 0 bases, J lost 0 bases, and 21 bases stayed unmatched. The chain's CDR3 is CASGLVHFSGGRVHTSSYEQYF. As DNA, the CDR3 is TGTGCTAGTGGTTTGGTACATTTTTCGGGCGGGAGGGTCCATACCAGCTCCTACGAGCAGTACTTC.

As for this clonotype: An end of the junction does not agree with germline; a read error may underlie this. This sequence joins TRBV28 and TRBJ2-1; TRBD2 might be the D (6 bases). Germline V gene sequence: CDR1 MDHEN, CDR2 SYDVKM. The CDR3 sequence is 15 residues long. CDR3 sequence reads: CASRESEWAYNEQFF. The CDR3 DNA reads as TGCGCCAGCCGGGAGTCGGAGTGGGCCTACAATGAGCAGTTCTTC.

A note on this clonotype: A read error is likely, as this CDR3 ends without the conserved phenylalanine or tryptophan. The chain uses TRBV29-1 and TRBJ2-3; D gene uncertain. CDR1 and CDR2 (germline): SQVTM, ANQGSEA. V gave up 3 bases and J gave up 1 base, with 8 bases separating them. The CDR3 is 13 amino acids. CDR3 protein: CSVDSGGTDTQYS. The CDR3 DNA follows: TGCAGCGTTGACAGTGGAGGCACAGATACGCAGTATTCT.

The CDR3, as DNA: TGTGCTAGCCGTCCTCCTTCAGGGCTTGTCTATGGCTACACCTTC. Its translation is CASRPPSGLVYGYTF. The chain uses TRBV6-6 and TRBJ1-2, with a tentative D call TRBD1 (5 bases). Germline CDR1 and CDR2: MNHNY and SVGAGI (reference sequence). This CDR3 comprises 15 residues.

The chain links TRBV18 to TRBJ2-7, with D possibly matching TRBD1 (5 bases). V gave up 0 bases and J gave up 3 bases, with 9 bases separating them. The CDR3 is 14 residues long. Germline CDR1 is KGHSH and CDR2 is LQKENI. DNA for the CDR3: TGTGCCAGCTCACCACCGGGCAGGGTCTACGAGCAGTACTTC. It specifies CASSPPGRVYEQYF.

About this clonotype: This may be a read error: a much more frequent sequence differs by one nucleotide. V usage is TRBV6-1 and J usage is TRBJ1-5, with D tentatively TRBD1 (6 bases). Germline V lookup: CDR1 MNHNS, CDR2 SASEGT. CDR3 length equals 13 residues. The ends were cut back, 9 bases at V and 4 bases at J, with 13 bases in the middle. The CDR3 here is CARRRQVNQPQHF. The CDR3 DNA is TGTGCCAGGAGAAGACAGGTAAATCAGCCCCAGCATTTT.

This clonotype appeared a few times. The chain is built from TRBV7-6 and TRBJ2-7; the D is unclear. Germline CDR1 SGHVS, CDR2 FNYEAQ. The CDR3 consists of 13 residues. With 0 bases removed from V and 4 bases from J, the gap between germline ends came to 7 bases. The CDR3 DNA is TGTGCCAGCAGCTTAGCGACGGGTTACGAGCAGTACTTC. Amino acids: CASSLATGYEQYF.

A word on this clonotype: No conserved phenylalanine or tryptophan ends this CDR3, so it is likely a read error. CDR3 in DNA: TGTGCCAGCAGCCGGGGGGGGACTTATGAAAAACTGTTTCTT. Its translation is CASSRGGTYEKLFL. The chain links TRBV7-9 to TRBJ1-4, with D tentatively TRBD1 (5 bases). CDR3 length: 14 amino acids. Germline V gene data show CDR1 as SEHNR and CDR2 as FQNEAQ (reference sequence). The V end was cut by 5 bases, the J end by 6 bases, with 13 bases between.

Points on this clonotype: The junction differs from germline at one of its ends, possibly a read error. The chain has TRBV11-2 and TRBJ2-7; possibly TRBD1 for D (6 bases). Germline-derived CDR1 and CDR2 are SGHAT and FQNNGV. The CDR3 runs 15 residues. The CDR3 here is CASSLDLQGYGEEYF. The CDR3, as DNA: TGTGCCAGCAGCTTAGATTTGCAGGGGTATGGCGAGGAGTACTTC.

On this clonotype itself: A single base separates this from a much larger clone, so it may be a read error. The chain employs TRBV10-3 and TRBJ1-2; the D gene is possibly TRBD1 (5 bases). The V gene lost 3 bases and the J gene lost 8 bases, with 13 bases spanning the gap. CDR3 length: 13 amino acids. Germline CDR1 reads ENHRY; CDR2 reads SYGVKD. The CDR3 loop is CAISDGHWGGYTF. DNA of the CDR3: TGTGCCATCAGTGACGGACACTGGGGGGGCTACACCTTC.

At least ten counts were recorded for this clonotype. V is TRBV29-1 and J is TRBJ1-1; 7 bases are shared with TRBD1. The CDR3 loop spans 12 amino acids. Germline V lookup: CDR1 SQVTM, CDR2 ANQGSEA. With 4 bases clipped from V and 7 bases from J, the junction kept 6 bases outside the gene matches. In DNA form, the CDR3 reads TGCAGCGTTGTAACAGGGGTCCTTGAAGCTTTCTTT. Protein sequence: CSVVTGVLEAFF.

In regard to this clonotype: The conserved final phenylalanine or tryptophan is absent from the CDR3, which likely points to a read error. This CDR3 reads CASGQGAGGPYNEQFL. For the CDR3, the DNA is TGTGCCAGCGGCCAAGGGGCGGGAGGGCCCTACAATGAGCAGTTCCTC. The J gene is TRBJ2-1, the V gene TRBV4-2, with TRBD2 matching 9 bases. Germline V CDR1 and CDR2: LGHNA, YNFKEQ. The length of the CDR3 is 16 residues.

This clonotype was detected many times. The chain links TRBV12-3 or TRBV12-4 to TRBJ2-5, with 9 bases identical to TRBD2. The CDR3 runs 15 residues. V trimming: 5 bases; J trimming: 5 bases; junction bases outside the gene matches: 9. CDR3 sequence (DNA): TGTGCCAGCAGTCTTAGCGGGAGCGGTAAGGAGACCCAGTACTTC. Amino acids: CASSLSGSGKETQYF.

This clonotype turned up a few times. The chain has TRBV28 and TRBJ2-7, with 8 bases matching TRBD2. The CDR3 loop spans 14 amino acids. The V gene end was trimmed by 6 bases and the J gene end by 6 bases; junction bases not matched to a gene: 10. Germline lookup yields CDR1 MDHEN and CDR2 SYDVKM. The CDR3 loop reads CASSVAGLSREQYF. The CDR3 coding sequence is TGTGCCAGCAGCGTAGCGGGACTAAGCCGCGAGCAGTACTTC.

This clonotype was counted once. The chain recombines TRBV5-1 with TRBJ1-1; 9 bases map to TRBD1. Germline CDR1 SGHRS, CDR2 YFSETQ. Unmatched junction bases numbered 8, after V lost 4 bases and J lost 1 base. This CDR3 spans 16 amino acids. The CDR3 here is CASSQFGDRANTEAFF. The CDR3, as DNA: TGCGCCAGCAGCCAGTTCGGGGACAGGGCGAACACTGAAGCTTTCTTT.

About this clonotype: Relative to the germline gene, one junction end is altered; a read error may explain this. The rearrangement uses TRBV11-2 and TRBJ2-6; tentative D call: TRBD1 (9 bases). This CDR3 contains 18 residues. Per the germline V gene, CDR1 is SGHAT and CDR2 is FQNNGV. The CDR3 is CANSLAGQGSSGANALTF. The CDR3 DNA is TGTGCCAATAGCTTAGCGGGACAGGGTAGCTCTGGGGCCAACGCCCTGACTTTC.

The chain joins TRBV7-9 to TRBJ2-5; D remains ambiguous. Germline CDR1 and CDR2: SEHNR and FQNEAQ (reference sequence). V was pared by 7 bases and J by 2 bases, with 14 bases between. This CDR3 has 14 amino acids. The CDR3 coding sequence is TGTGCCAGCACCGACTTCGACCAGCAAGAGACCCAGTACTTC. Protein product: CASTDFDQQETQYF. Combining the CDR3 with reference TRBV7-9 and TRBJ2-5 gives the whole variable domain DTGVSQNPRHKITKRGQNVTFRCDPISEHNRLYWYRQTLGQGPEFLTYFQNEAQLEKSRLLSDRFSAERPKGSFSTLEIQRTEQGDSAMYLCASTDFDQQETQYFGPGTRLLVL.

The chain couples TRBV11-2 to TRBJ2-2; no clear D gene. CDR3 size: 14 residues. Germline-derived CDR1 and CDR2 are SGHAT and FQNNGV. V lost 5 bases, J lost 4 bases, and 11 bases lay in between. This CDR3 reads CASSSLWGTGELFF. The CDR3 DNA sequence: TGTGCCAGCAGCAGCTTATGGGGCACCGGGGAGCTGTTTTTT.

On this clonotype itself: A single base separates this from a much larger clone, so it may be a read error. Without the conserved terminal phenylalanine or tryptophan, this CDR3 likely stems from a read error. DNA of the CDR3: TGCGCCACCAAACTGGGGGGGGAGCTGTTTTCT. It specifies CATKLGGELFS. V and J are TRBV10-2 and TRBJ2-2; the D is unclear. The germline V and J ends were trimmed by 10 bases and 8 bases, with 11 bases remaining between them. Germline V lookup: CDR1 WSHSY, CDR2 SAAADI. CDR3 length: 11 residues.

For the CDR3, the DNA is TGTGCCAGCAGCCCCCACCCCAGGAGGCAGAGTACAGATACGCAGTATTTT. It encodes CASSPHPRRQSTDTQYF. V is TRBV11-2 and J is TRBJ2-3; D is perhaps TRBD2 (5 bases). Trimming left V 5 bases short and J 3 bases short, with 21 bases between. Germline assignment: CDR1 SGHAT and CDR2 FQNNGV. This CDR3 is 17 amino acids long.